The table lists the clone carrying this TCR beta chain with a few counts. Its antigen is unidentified. This sample is drawn from a study of T cell responses to AZD1222 COVID-19 vaccine. Using immunoSEQ multiplex PCR, the repertoire was profiled, and TCRdb retains in-frame clones only, with some absent. This sample has around 95,000 clones; approximately 87% occur once, and the top ten carry around 15%. Findings and limits, study-wide: Every sample of the repertoires postdated the peak T cell response.

The CDR3 extends over 16 amino acids. CDR1 and CDR2 from the germline V gene are SGHDT and YYEEEE. The ends were cut back, 2 bases at V and 2 bases at J, with 15 bases in the middle. This specimen consisted of peripheral blood, obtained on day 0 of AZD1222 vaccination. V gene TRBV5-6 combines with J gene TRBJ2-3; TRBD1 might be the D (5 bases). The sequence was collected from an adult in good health. The CDR3, as DNA: TGTGCCAGCAGCTTCGGAGTATGGGGCCTCACAGATACGCAGTATTTT. It is translated as CASSFGVWGLTDTQYF.